This T cell receptor beta chain was identified during a study of cytomegalovirus exposure and HLA in healthy donors. Sequenced by immunoSEQ multiplex PCR; TCRdb stores in-frame clones only, minus some. The data contain 76,000 or so clones, 85% to 95% of them singletons. The germline CDR1 and CDR2 sequences are SGHRS and YFSETQ. V shed 4 bases and J 7 bases; nucleotides not matched to a gene: 10. This CDR3 has 14 residues. This TCR derives from a woman under 30 in good health and CMV-seronegative. This chain links TRBV5-1 with TRBJ2-7; 8 bases map to TRBD1. Input material: PBMCs. The CDR3 region is CASSNQGALGEQYF. The CDR3 DNA reads as TGCGCCAGCAGCAACCAGGGGGCGCTTGGGGAGCAGTACTTC.